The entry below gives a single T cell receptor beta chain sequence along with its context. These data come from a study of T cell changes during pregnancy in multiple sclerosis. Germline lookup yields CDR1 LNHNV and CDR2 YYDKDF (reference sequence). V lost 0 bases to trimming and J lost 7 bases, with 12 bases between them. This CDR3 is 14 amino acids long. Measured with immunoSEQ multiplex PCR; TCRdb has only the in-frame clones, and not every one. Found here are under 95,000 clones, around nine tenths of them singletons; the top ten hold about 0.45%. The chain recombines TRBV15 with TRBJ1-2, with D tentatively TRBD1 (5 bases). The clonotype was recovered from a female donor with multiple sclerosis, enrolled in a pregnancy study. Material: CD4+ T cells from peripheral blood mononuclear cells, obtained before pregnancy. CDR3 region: CATSRDRGESGYTF. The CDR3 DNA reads TGTGCCACCAGCAGAGATCGGGGGGAATCTGGCTACACCTTC. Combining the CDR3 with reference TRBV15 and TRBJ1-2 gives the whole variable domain DAMVIQNPRYQVTQFGKPVTLSCSQTLNHNVMYWYQQKSSQAPKLLFHYYDKDFNNEADTPDNFQSRRPNTSFCFLDIRSPGLGDTAMYLCATSRDRGESGYTFGSGTRLTVV.